The subject of this entry is one TCR beta chain. The antigen is not known. This sample stems from a study of CD4 T cells in relation to SARS-CoV-2 and coronaviruses. Broader study findings: The cross-reactivity analysis covered only spike protein, not other viral proteins.

Unexposed donor CD4+ T cells date from 2011-2018, before the COVID-19 pandemic. The cells were cultured for 9 to 11 days before CD4+ T cells were isolated. Cultures received half-medium IL-2 refreshes on days 3 and 7. CDR3 length equals 14 residues. Trimming stripped 2 bases from V and 0 bases from J, with 8 bases between. Germline loops: CDR1 SGHTS, CDR2 YDEGEE. Clones were sequenced by immunoSEQ multiplex PCR, and TCRdb holds only the in-frame ones, with some missing. The data show approximately 11,000 clones, roughly 82% seen once. Sequenced: CD4+ T cells from PBMCs, cultured in vitro. The clonotype comes from a human donor in good health. The chain couples TRBV5-8 to TRBJ1-2; TRBD1 might be the D (5 bases). CDR3 sequence: CASSFPGTNYGYTF. Written as DNA, the CDR3 is TGTGCCAGCAGCTTCCCAGGGACTAACTATGGCTACACCTTC.